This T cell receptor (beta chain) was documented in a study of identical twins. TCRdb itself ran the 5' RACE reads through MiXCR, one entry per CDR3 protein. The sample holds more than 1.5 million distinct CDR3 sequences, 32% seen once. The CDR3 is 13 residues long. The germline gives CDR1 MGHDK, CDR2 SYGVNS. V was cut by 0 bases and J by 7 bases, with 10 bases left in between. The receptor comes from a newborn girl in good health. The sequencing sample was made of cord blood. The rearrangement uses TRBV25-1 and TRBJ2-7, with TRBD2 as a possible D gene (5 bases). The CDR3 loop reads CASSEYTRDEQYF. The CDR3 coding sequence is TGTGCCAGCAGTGAATATACGAGGGATGAGCAGTACTTC.